The 22 T cell receptor beta chains presented below share a single source sample, sequenced in a study of T cell changes during pregnancy in multiple sclerosis. Clones were read by immunoSEQ multiplex PCR, and TCRdb kept only the in-frame ones, dropping some. In the table there are tens of thousands of clones, around 92% of which are singletons. This specimen was CD8+ T cells from peripheral blood mononuclear cells, taken in the third trimester of pregnancy. The receptors were gathered from a female donor in good health, enrolled as a control in a pregnancy study.

This clone came up once. The chain joins TRBV5-6 to TRBJ1-5; TRBD1 matches 7 bases. Germline CDR1 and CDR2: SGHDT and YYEEEE. The CDR3 is made up of 14 amino acids. V dropped 1 base and J dropped 4; count of bases not matched to a gene: 2. This chain's CDR3 is CASSLTGVNQPQHF. CDR3 bases: TGTGCCAGCAGCTTGACAGGGGTTAATCAGCCCCAGCATTTT.

This clone has only one observation. The rearrangement uses TRBV7-6 and TRBJ1-2; D is uncertain. Germline CDR1 reads SGHVS; CDR2 reads FNYEAQ. Trimming took 4 bases from V and 2 from J, leaving 8 bases between them. The CDR3 extends over 13 amino acids. The DNA of the CDR3 is TGTGCCAGCAGCTCACTGGAGAACTATGGCTACACCTTC. This encodes CASSSLENYGYTF. The complete variable domain, with remaining parts taken from reference TRBV7-6 and TRBJ1-2, reads GAGVSQSPRYKVTKRGQDVALRCDPISGHVSLYWYRQALGQGPEFLTYFNYEAQQDKSGLPNDRFSAERPEGSISTLTIQRTEQRDSAMYRCASSSLENYGYTFGSGTRLTVV.

V usage is TRBV19 and J usage is TRBJ2-2; perhaps TRBD1 as D (6 bases). Germline CDR1 reads LNHDA; CDR2 reads SQIVND (reference sequence). The V gene lost 1 base and the J gene lost 6 bases, with 9 bases spanning the gap. The CDR3 has 14 amino acids. The CDR3 DNA follows: TGTGCCAGTAGTATAGGACAGGTCGCCGGGGAGCTGTTTTTT. Translation gives CASSIGQVAGELFF.

The rearrangement joins TRBV7-2 to TRBJ1-1, with 8 bases identical to TRBD1. Losses at the gene ends were 6 bases for V and 5 bases for J; bases not matched to a gene: 14. This CDR3 comprises 16 residues. CDR1 is SGHTA and CDR2 is FQGNSA in the germline V gene. CDR3 bases: TGTGCCAGCAGTCCCGACAGGGGCCGAGGGTATACTGAAGCTTTCTTT. It codes for CASSPDRGRGYTEAFF.

This clone was seen just once. The rearrangement uses TRBV29-1 and TRBJ2-7; 11 bases agree with TRBD2. From germline, CDR1 is SQVTM and CDR2 ANQGSEA. The CDR3 has 14 amino acids. V lost 6 bases, J lost 3 bases, and 7 bases stayed unmatched. The CDR3: CSVVGGLADYEQYF. CDR3 bases: TGCAGCGTGGTGGGGGGACTAGCGGACTACGAGCAGTACTTC.

The chain couples TRBV7-8 to TRBJ1-5; weak D call: TRBD1 (6 bases). CDR3 length equals 14 residues. V dropped 3 bases and J dropped 8 bases, with 14 bases sitting between them. Per the germline V gene, CDR1 is SGHVS and CDR2 is FQNEAQ. The CDR3 loop reads CASSLGGGREPQHF. Written as DNA, the CDR3 is TGTGCCAGCAGCTTGGGGGGGGGCCGAGAGCCCCAGCATTTT. The full variable domain, rest sourced from reference TRBV7-8 and TRBJ1-5, is GAGVSQSPRYKVAKRGQDVALRCDPISGHVSLFWYQQALGQGPEFLTYFQNEAQLDKSGLPSDRFFAERPEGSVSTLKIQRTQQEDSAVYLCASSLGGGREPQHFGDGTRLSIL.

As DNA, the CDR3 is TGTGCCAGCAGCTTAAAACTTGACAGAAGAGAGACCCAGTACTTC. Translating gives CASSLKLDRRETQYF. This chain links TRBV7-3 with TRBJ2-5; the D gene is possibly TRBD1 (5 bases). CDR3 length equals 15 residues. The germline V gene encodes CDR1 SGHTA and CDR2 FQGTGA. The germline V and J ends were trimmed by 1 base and 4 bases, with 13 bases remaining between them. The full variable domain, its missing parts supplied by reference TRBV7-3 and TRBJ2-5, is GAGVSQTPSNKVTEKGKYVELRCDPISGHTALYWYRQSLGQGPEFLIYFQGTGAADDSGLPNDRFFAVRPEGSVSTLKIQRTERGDSAVYLCASSLKLDRRETQYFGPGTRLLVL.

This clone is a singleton in its sample. The rearrangement uses TRBV5-6 and TRBJ1-2; weak D call: TRBD1 (6 bases). Trimming stripped 4 bases from V and 0 bases from J, with 13 bases between. The CDR3 sequence is 15 residues long. Germline-derived CDR1 and CDR2 are SGHDT and YYEEEE. DNA of the CDR3: TGTGCCAGCAGCCCCCTCGGGGGGCCTAACTATGGCTACACCTTC. The encoded protein is CASSPLGGPNYGYTF.

The rearrangement links TRBV29-1 to TRBJ2-3; 9 nucleotides line up with TRBD2. V was clipped by 0 bases and J by 0 bases; unmatched bases: 7. Germline V gene lookup returns CDR1 SQVTM and CDR2 ANQGSEA. CDR3 size: 17 residues. The CDR3 spells CSVEDLSSGESTDTQYF. The CDR3 coding sequence is TGCAGCGTTGAAGATTTATCTAGCGGGGAAAGCACAGATACGCAGTATTTT.

This CDR3 is CASSLSSEKLFF. CDR3 coding DNA: TGTGCCAGCAGCCTCTCTTCTGAAAAACTGTTTTTT. The chain employs TRBV5-6 and TRBJ1-4; D is unclear. Per the germline V gene, CDR1 is SGHDT and CDR2 is YYEEEE. V was pared by 4 bases and J by 7 bases, with 8 bases between. The CDR3 length is 12 residues.

The CDR3 sequence: CASSLVDTSYEQYF. The CDR3 nucleotides read TGTGCCAGCAGCTTGGTCGACACTTCCTACGAGCAGTACTTC. The V gene is TRBV5-6, the J gene TRBJ2-7; no definite D call. V was shortened by 0 bases and J by 1 base, with 8 bases between the two germline ends. The CDR3 is 14 residues long. Germline lookup yields CDR1 SGHDT and CDR2 YYEEEE.

V gene TRBV29-1 combines with J gene TRBJ1-2; a weak D match, TRBD1 (6 bases). The germline V and J ends were trimmed by 6 bases and 1 base, with 6 bases remaining between them. The CDR3 contains 11 residues. CDR1 SQVTM and CDR2 ANQGSEA come from the germline V gene. CDR3 DNA sequence: TGCAGCGTGGACAGTAACTATGGCTACACCTTC. It yields the protein CSVDSNYGYTF.

V gene TRBV7-9 combines with J gene TRBJ2-7, with TRBD1 matching 10 bases. With V trimmed by 3 bases and J by 5 bases, 1 base remained unmatched. The germline gives CDR1 SEHNR, CDR2 FQNEAQ (reference sequence). This CDR3 region has 13 residues. The CDR3 bases are TGTGCCAGCAGCTTCGGGACAGGGGACGAGCAGTACTTC. Translated, it gives CASSFGTGDEQYF.

This rearrangement joins TRBV7-9 to TRBJ2-7; 8 bases are shared with TRBD1. The germline CDR1 and CDR2 sequences are SEHNR and FQNEAQ (reference sequence). After removal of 10 bases from V and 5 bases from J, the junction contained 4 bases not matched to a gene. This CDR3 contains 11 residues. As DNA, the CDR3 is TGTGCCACGGACAGGGTTAACGAGCAGTACTTC. Translating gives CATDRVNEQYF.

As concerns this clone: Other DNA sequences in this specimen translate into the identical CDR3. This rearrangement joins TRBV27 to TRBJ2-5; TRBD1 matches at 9 bases. CDR3 length: 13 amino acids. Germline CDR1 is MNHEY and CDR2 is SMNVEV (reference sequence). The junction had 3 bases not matched to a gene; V was cut back by 5 bases and J by 5 bases. The CDR3 spells CASSLDRGETQYF. CDR3 bases: TGTGCCAGCAGTCTTGACAGGGGGGAGACCCAGTACTTC.

CDR3 loop: CASSERDYISTDTQYF. The DNA of the CDR3 is TGTGCCAGCAGCGAGCGGGACTACATAAGCACAGATACGCAGTATTTT. The rearrangement links TRBV9 to TRBJ2-3; 7 nucleotides agree with TRBD2. Germline CDR1 is SGDLS and CDR2 is YYNGEE. There are 16 residues in the CDR3. Trimming took 3 bases from V and 0 from J; bases not matched to a gene: 7.

V gene TRBV19 combines with J gene TRBJ1-1, with D possibly TRBD1 on 6 matching bases. The V gene's germline CDR1 is LNHDA and CDR2 SQIVND (reference sequence). CDR3 length equals 13 residues. V lost 10 bases and J lost 4, with 16 bases in between. CDR3 region: CAIEPGVSTEAFF. CDR3 DNA: TGTGCCATTGAACCAGGGGTGTCCACTGAAGCTTTCTTT.

This clone was seen a single time. This chain links TRBV27 with TRBJ1-1; perhaps TRBD1 as D (5 bases). Deletions cut 4 bases from V and 1 base from J, with 7 bases between. This CDR3 is built from 13 residues. Per germline, CDR1 MNHEY and CDR2 SMNVEV (reference sequence). The CDR3 loop reads CASSWGPNTEAFF. In DNA, the CDR3 is TGTGCCAGCAGTTGGGGCCCGAACACTGAAGCTTTCTTT.

Written as DNA, the CDR3 is TGTGCCAGCAGCTTCAGACAGGGGGCCAACAATGAGCAGTTCTTC. This encodes CASSFRQGANNEQFF. The rearrangement links TRBV7-9 to TRBJ2-1; TRBD1 aligns across 10 bases. CDR3 length: 15 residues. Trimming at V came to 3 bases and at J to 5 bases, leaving 4 bases not matched to a gene. Germline CDR1 SEHNR, CDR2 FQNEAQ (reference sequence). The variable domain in full, completed from reference TRBV7-9 and TRBJ2-1, reads DTGVSQNPRHKITKRGQNVTFRCDPISEHNRLYWYRQTLGQGPEFLTYFQNEAQLEKSRLLSDRFSAERPKGSFSTLEIQRTEQGDSAMYLCASSFRQGANNEQFFGPGTRLTVL.

This clone was seen only a few times. The chain carries TRBV18 and TRBJ2-7; 11 positions match TRBD1. The V and J ends lost 3 bases and 7 bases, in that order; junction bases with no gene match: 8. CDR1 and CDR2 (germline): KGHSH, LQKENI. The CDR3 is 15 amino acids. The CDR3 DNA sequence: TGTGCCAGCTCACCGCCGGACAGGGGGCAAGGAGAGCAGTACTTC. It is translated as CASSPPDRGQGEQYF. Full variable domain (outside the CDR3, taken from reference TRBV18 and TRBJ2-7): NAGVMQNPRHLVRRRGQEARLRCSPMKGHSHVYWYRQLPEEGLKFMVYLQKENIIDESGMPKERFSAEFPKEGPSILRIQQVVRGDSAAYFCASSPPDRGQGEQYFGPGTRLTVT.

In this sample, this clone turned up once. The genes are TRBV7-9 and TRBJ1-2, with D perhaps TRBD1 (6 bases). The CDR3 totals 14 residues. Germline V gives CDR1 SEHNR, CDR2 FQNEAQ (reference sequence). Between the trimmed V and J ends, which lost 5 bases and 5 bases, there was a span of 15 bases. CDR3 sequence: CASSQRGGLYGYTF. The CDR3 DNA reads TGTGCCAGCAGCCAACGGGGGGGCCTTTATGGCTACACCTTC.

The chain carries TRBV7-9 and TRBJ2-7; D is undetermined. Germline V gives CDR1 SEHNR, CDR2 FQNEAQ (reference sequence). Trimming removed 5 bases from V and 0 bases from J, with 5 bases in between. The CDR3 is 12 residues long. CDR3 in DNA: TGTGCCAGCAGCCCGGGCTCCTACGAGCAGTACTTC. It encodes CASSPGSYEQYF.